This record concerns one T cell receptor beta chain sequence. As yet, its antigen is unknown. Assay: immunoSEQ multiplex PCR; the TCRdb copy retains only in-frame clones and omits some. The data hold about 76,000 clones, with about 93% observed a single time. The CDR3 covers 15 residues. V lost 5 bases and J lost 7; bases outside the gene matches: 10. CDR1 SGHAT and CDR2 FQNNGV come from the germline V gene. The entry originates in a study of brain T cells in children with intractable seizures. General study findings and limits: Only CDR3 sequence similarity suggested viral specificity, without known HCMV serostatus. Absence of clones before surgery may stem from lower sequencing depth.

The sequenced cases were selected for having the highest brain T cell transcript signatures. Patients received at least one anti-epileptic drug before surgery. The chain links TRBV11-2 to TRBJ2-5; 10 bases are a match to TRBD2. The sequencing used peripheral blood, collected at surgery. This clonotype was sampled from a boy under three years old with tuberous sclerosis and intractable seizures. CDR3 residues: CASSLQTSGFSTQYF. The DNA of the CDR3 is TGTGCCAGCAGCCTCCAGACTAGCGGGTTTTCGACCCAGTACTTC.